Following are 10 T cell receptor beta chains from one sample sequenced in a study of CD8 T cells in Susac syndrome (dated by TCRdb to 2018 to 2020). Library construction relied on the immunoSEQ multiplex PCR assay. RNA was extracted using the RNeasy kit, and roughly 0.5 to 1 ug of the RNA was reverse transcribed with random hexamers. In-frame beta chains were kept once TCRdb had trimmed the public reads at Q25 with fastp and called clones with MiXCR. Every distinct CDR3 protein forms one entry, paired with its most common genes and DNA. A total of roughly 86,000 distinct CDR3 sequences appear in this sample, 95% to 96% of them only once. The ten largest clones add up to more than 0.55% of the sample. Sequencing was performed on CD8+ T cells from PBMCs. The receptors come from a human donor with Susac syndrome.

CDR3 amino acids: CASSYGVGYGYTF. Written as DNA, the CDR3 is TGTGCCAGCAGTTACGGGGTGGGCTATGGCTACACCTTC. The rearrangement joins TRBV6-5 to TRBJ1-2, with unresolved D. This CDR3 is 13 amino acids long. The germline V and J ends were trimmed by 2 bases and 4 bases, with 8 bases remaining between them. Looked up from germline, CDR1 is MNHEY and CDR2 is SVGAGI.

The V gene is TRBV20-1, the J gene TRBJ1-1; possible D gene TRBD1, 5 bases. The CDR3 loop spans 15 amino acids. Deletions cut 5 bases from V and 3 bases from J, with 19 bases between. From germline, CDR1 is DFQATT and CDR2 SNEGSKA (reference sequence). The CDR3 protein is CSAPLRGARDTEAFF. CDR3 sequence (DNA): TGCAGTGCTCCACTAAGGGGCGCCCGGGACACTGAAGCTTTCTTT.

The rearrangement links TRBV5-1 to TRBJ2-5; D might be TRBD2 (5 bases). This CDR3 has 16 amino acids. CDR1 SGHRS and CDR2 YFSETQ come from the germline V gene. V gave up 0 bases and J gave up 5 bases, with 17 bases separating them. Here the CDR3 reads CASSLVLGIEGETQYF. The CDR3 coding sequence is TGCGCCAGCAGCTTGGTCCTCGGGATAGAAGGGGAGACCCAGTACTTC.

This rearrangement joins TRBV4-3 to TRBJ2-1; 8 nucleotides line up with TRBD1. Germline CDR1 LGHNA, CDR2 YSLEER. CDR3 size: 15 residues. The V gene end was trimmed by 4 bases and the J gene end by 8 bases; junction bases not matched to a gene: 10. The CDR3 DNA is TGCGCCAGCAGCCTGGGACAGGTGACCCCCGATGAGCAGTTCTTC. Translated, it gives CASSLGQVTPDEQFF.

This rearrangement joins TRBV4-1 to TRBJ1-5; no clear D gene. From germline, CDR1 is MGHRA and CDR2 YSYEKL. This CDR3 has 17 amino acids. The V gene lost 1 base and the J gene lost 0 bases, with 13 bases spanning the gap. CDR3 sequence: CASSQVSEPASNQPQHF. The CDR3 region has the DNA TGCGCCAGCAGCCAAGTATCGGAGCCGGCTAGCAATCAGCCCCAGCATTTT.

The chain is built from TRBV9 and TRBJ1-6, with TRBD1 matching over 7 bases. Germline assignment: CDR1 SGDLS and CDR2 YYNGEE. This CDR3 region has 14 residues. The ends lost 3 bases at V and 5 bases at J; junction bases unmatched: 2. The CDR3 protein is CASSATGDNSPLHF. DNA of the CDR3: TGTGCCAGCAGCGCAACAGGGGATAATTCACCCCTCCACTTT.

CDR3 DNA: TGTGCCAGCCCTGGGAGGGGTAGCACTGAAGCTTTCTTT. This encodes CASPGRGSTEAFF. The rearrangement joins TRBV28 to TRBJ1-1; D possibly corresponds to TRBD1 (5 bases). The germline V gene has CDR1 MDHEN and CDR2 SYDVKM. Trimming took 8 bases from V and 4 from J, leaving 14 bases between them. This CDR3 has 13 amino acids. The entire variable domain, with the rest obtained from reference TRBV28 and TRBJ1-1, is as follows: DVKVTQSSRYLVKRTGEKVFLECVQDMDHENMFWYRQDPGLGLRLIYFSYDVKMKEKGDIPEGYSVSREKKERFSLILESASTNQTSMYLCASPGRGSTEAFFGQGTRLTVV.

The V gene is TRBV20-1, the J gene TRBJ1-1; no definite D call. The V and J ends lost 2 bases and 1 base respectively, with 5 bases between them. The length of the CDR3 is 12 residues. Germline V gene data show CDR1 as DFQATT and CDR2 as SNEGSKA (reference sequence). The CDR3 sequence: CSARWGNTEAFF. CDR3 nucleotide sequence: TGCAGTGCTAGATGGGGGAACACTGAAGCTTTCTTT.

The rearrangement joins TRBV6-6 to TRBJ1-1; 8 bases agree with TRBD1. CDR1 is MNHNY, CDR2 SVGAGI, per germline (reference sequence). The CDR3 is 13 residues long. V was pared by 6 bases and J by 7 bases, with 7 bases of the junction left unmatched. The CDR3 nucleotides are TGTGCCAGCAGGACTCAGGGGGCTAATGAAGCTTTCTTT. Translating it yields CASRTQGANEAFF.

This clonotype was seen only once. The chain uses TRBV13 and TRBJ2-7, with D possibly TRBD1 on 5 matching bases. From germline, CDR1 is PRHDT and CDR2 FYEKMQ (reference sequence). V dropped 3 bases and J dropped 5 bases, with 11 bases sitting between them. This CDR3 spans 13 amino acids. CDR3 nucleotide sequence: TGTGCCAGCAGCTTCAGGGTGGTGGACGAGCAGTACTTC. It yields the protein CASSFRVVDEQYF.